This entry lists 2 T cell receptor beta chains sequenced from one sample in a study of glioma-infiltrating T cells after dendritic cell vaccination. This table comes from immunoSEQ multiplex PCR, and its TCRdb copy is limited to in-frame clones, with some not included. Of tens of thousands of clones detected, about 81% appear once; the ten largest clones hold about 10%. The specimen was blood, collected before dendritic cell vaccination. These receptors all stem from a human donor with glioblastoma.

In nucleotides, the CDR3 is TGTGCCAGCAGCCAAGATCACGGGGAGCCTGGAAACACCATATATTTT. Encoded protein: CASSQDHGEPGNTIYF. The rearrangement uses TRBV4-2 and TRBJ1-3; the D is unclear. Germline CDR1 and CDR2: LGHNA and YNFKEQ. This CDR3 is built from 16 residues. V lost 0 bases to trimming and J lost 2 bases, with 11 bases between them.

On this clone: One end of the junction varies from germline; a read error may be responsible. Written as DNA, the CDR3 is TGTGCCGGCAGGGGAGGGGACACTGAAGCTTTCTTT. The encoded protein is CAGRGGDTEAFF. The gene calls are TRBV2 and TRBJ1-1, with TRBD1 as a possible D gene (6 bases). The germline CDR1 and CDR2 sequences are SNHLY and FYNNEI. The CDR3 consists of 12 residues.